This T cell receptor (beta chain) originates from a study of T cells in women clearing cervical HPV infection. Study-wide context: Cases' blood sampling followed lesion detection by median approximately 150 days (90 to 200).

Assay: immunoSEQ multiplex PCR; the TCRdb copy retains only in-frame clones and omits some. This repertoire comprises tens of thousands of clones; its ten largest clones make up more than 1%. V shed 6 bases and J shed 1 base, with 13 bases lying between them. There are 14 residues in the CDR3. The germline V gene encodes CDR1 DFQATT and CDR2 SNEGSKA (reference sequence). On this clone itself: Sequencing ends 3 residues short of the CDR3 end; the germline J gene provides the rest.

The genes are TRBV20-1 and TRBJ1-3; no definite D call. The sequenced material came from blood buffy coat. The clonotype comes from a woman aged 18-70 years with a cervical HPV16 infection that either progressed to CIN3+ or cleared (not recorded which). The part of the CDR3 DNA that was read is TGCAGTGCAACCCTTAGGCGGTCTGGAAACACC. It is translated as CSATLRRSGNT. The full CDR3 reads CSATLRRSGNTIYF.